These T cell receptor beta chains were read from a single sample in a study of vaccination and CD4 T cells after COVID-19. TCRdb re-called the PCR reads with MiXCR, one entry per CDR3 protein. The sample lists about 9,700 distinct CDR3 sequences, approximately 48% seen once, with around 21% in the top ten. No cognate antigen is known for these TCRs. Sequenced: CD4+ T cells from blood, cultured in vitro. The receptors were gathered from a human donor who had recovered from COVID-19. Both conserved end residues are part of each CDR3. The D gene is left open where the match is weak. Size tells how often a clone was seen (once, few, many) or the class of an expanded clone, and some rows leave it out.

d_call j_call clone_size v_call cdr3_nt cdr3_aa
TRBD2 TRBJ2-2 NA TRBV11-3 TGTGCCAGCAGCTCGGGACTAGCGGGAACCGGGGAGCTGTTTTTT CASSSGLAGTGELFF
NA TRBJ1-3 NA TRBV6-2/TRBV6-3 TGTGCCAGCAGACCTGGACAGATCTCTGGAAACACCATATATTTT CASRPGQISGNTIYF
NA TRBJ2-7 few TRBV7-2 TGTGCCAGCAGCCCATCCCCGGGGACCGAGCAGTACTTC CASSPSPGTEQYF
NA TRBJ1-3 few TRBV15 TGTGCCACCAGCAGAGAACTGACAGGTTTGGCAGACACCATATATTTT CATSRELTGLADTIYF
TRBD1 TRBJ2-7 NA TRBV6-1 TGTGCCAGCAGTCGGGACAGTACCTACGAGCAGTACTTC CASSRDSTYEQYF
TRBD2 TRBJ2-7 once TRBV12-3/TRBV12-4 TGTGCCAGCAGTTTCGAATCAGCGGGAGGTTTGGACGAGCAGTACTTC CASSFESAGGLDEQYF
TRBD1 TRBJ1-2 NA TRBV6-1 TGTGCCAGCATAATCGGGACAGTCAACTATGGCTACACCTTC CASIIGTVNYGYTF
NA TRBJ1-4 NA TRBV19 TGTGCCAGTAGTATGCAAACCGGGCCCAATGAAAAACTGTTTTTT CASSMQTGPNEKLFF
NA TRBJ2-1 NA TRBV6-1 TGTGCCAGCGGGGTAGACTACTCCTACAATGAGCAGTTCTTC CASGVDYSYNEQFF
NA TRBJ1-2 NA TRBV7-2 TGTGCCAGCAGCAAACGACAGGATCGGTATGGCTACACCTTC CASSKRQDRYGYTF
NA TRBJ1-1 NA TRBV7-3 TGTGCCAGCAGCTTAACGCTAGTGAACACTGAAGCTTTCTTT CASSLTLVNTEAFF
NA TRBJ1-2 NA TRBV6-1 TGTGCCAGCAGCCTCGAGACAGCCTCTAATGGCTACACCTTC CASSLETASNGYTF
NA TRBJ1-1 NA TRBV5-1 TGCGCCAGCAGCTTTCTCACTGAAGCTTTCTTT CASSFLTEAFF
NA TRBJ1-5 few TRBV20-1 TGCAGTGCTAGACGTGGTCAGGGTGGCAATCAGCCCCAGCATTTT CSARRGQGGNQPQHF
NA TRBJ1-2 NA TRBV7-9 TGTGCCAGCAGCCCACGGAGGACTAACTATGGCTACACCTTC CASSPRRTNYGYTF
NA TRBJ1-1 few TRBV20-1 TGCAGTGCTGGAGGGCTCAACACTGAAGCTTTCTTT CSAGGLNTEAFF
NA TRBJ1-2 NA TRBV7-2 TGTGGTACCACTGCAGGCAACTATGGCTACACCTTC CGTTAGNYGYTF
TRBD2 TRBJ2-7 NA TRBV10-3 TGTGCCATCAGTGACCGACTAGCGGGAGGTGAGCAGTACTTC CAISDRLAGGEQYF
TRBD2 TRBJ2-1 NA TRBV20-1 TGCAGTGCTAGAGATCGTAGCGGGAGATTTGAGCAGTTCTTC CSARDRSGRFEQFF
NA TRBJ1-1 NA TRBV30 TGTGCCTGTTCAAGAAGGACCTGGGTAGGCGAAGCTTTCTTT CACSRRTWVGEAFF
TRBD2 TRBJ2-1 NA TRBV6-1 TGTGCCAGCAGTCCGACTAGCGGGGTGAACCAGTTCTTC CASSPTSGVNQFF
NA TRBJ1-2 NA TRBV7-9 TGTGCCAGCAGCTTGGACTATGGCTACACCTTC CASSLDYGYTF
NA TRBJ1-5 NA TRBV28 TGTGCCAGCAGCCGCCCCCTATATAGCAATCAGCCCCAGCATTTT CASSRPLYSNQPQHF
NA TRBJ1-5 NA TRBV4-1 TGCGCCAGCAGCCGCGAAGGTGGCGATAGATCTCAGCCCCAGCATTTT CASSREGGDRSQPQHF
NA TRBJ1-5 once TRBV7-8 TGTGCCAGCAGCTTCGCCGGGAGAAGCAATCAGCCCCAGCATTTT CASSFAGRSNQPQHF
NA TRBJ1-5 few TRBV19 TGTGCCAGTAGTAACAGGGTCGGACAGCCCCAGCATTTT CASSNRVGQPQHF
TRBD1 TRBJ1-2 once TRBV12-3/TRBV12-4 TGTGCCAGCAATCGGGACAGGGCGGACTATGGCTACACCTTC CASNRDRADYGYTF
NA TRBJ1-1 NA TRBV5-1 TGCGCCAGCAGCTTGGCCCCAGGGGTGGACACTGAAGCTTTCTTT CASSLAPGVDTEAFF
NA TRBJ1-4 once TRBV7-9 TGTGCCAGCAGCGACATAACAGGCTCCGGGCTAGAAAAACTGTTTTTT CASSDITGSGLEKLFF
NA TRBJ1-6 NA TRBV28 TGTGCCAGCAGTTGGGGATATTCACCCCTCCACTTT CASSWGYSPLHF
TRBD2 TRBJ2-3 NA TRBV6-1 TGTGCCAGCTGTGTGCGGACGGGAGCCGCCGTTGGTAGCGGGAGTGGAGATACGCAGTATTTT CASCVRTGAAVGSGSGDTQYF
NA TRBJ1-5 large TRBV7-2 TGTGCCAGCAGCTTAGCTGGGGAGGGTCAGCCCCAGCATTTT CASSLAGEGQPQHF
NA TRBJ1-1 NA TRBV6-2/TRBV6-3 TGTGCCAGCAGTTCCCGTCCCCAGTCCCGAGAAGCTTTCTTT CASSSRPQSREAFF
NA TRBJ2-3 NA TRBV4-1 TGCGCCAGCTCCGGACAAGGCACAGATACGCAGTATTTT CASSGQGTDTQYF
TRBD1 TRBJ1-6 NA TRBV7-2 TGTGCCAGCAGCACCAACAGGGGAGTAAATTCACCCCTCCACTTT CASSTNRGVNSPLHF
NA TRBJ1-3 NA TRBV11-3 TGTGCCAGCAGCTTGGACACACGAAACACCATATATTTT CASSLDTRNTIYF
TRBD1 TRBJ2-7 few TRBV20-1 TGCAGTGCTCCCCGTTCGGGACAGGGCTCCTACGAGCAGTACTTC CSAPRSGQGSYEQYF
NA TRBJ2-2 NA TRBV11-3 TGTGCCAGCAGCAGGGCGAACACCGGGGAGCTGTTTTTT CASSRANTGELFF
NA TRBJ2-1 NA TRBV6-2/TRBV6-3 TGTGCCAGCAGCCGGCCCCGAGCGGTAGAGTTCTTC CASSRPRAVEFF
TRBD2 TRBJ2-1 once TRBV10-3 TGTGCCATCAGTGAGTCCCTAGCGGGAGTCGGAAATGAGCAGTTCTTC CAISESLAGVGNEQFF
NA TRBJ2-3 NA TRBV11-2 TGTGCCAGCAGCTTATTTGGGGATACGCAGTATTTT CASSLFGDTQYF
NA TRBJ1-5 large TRBV19 TGTGCCAGTACTACAGGGCTCGGCAATCAGCCCCAGCATTTT CASTTGLGNQPQHF
TRBD2 TRBJ2-3 NA TRBV20-1 TGCAGTGCTAGAACACTAGCGGGAGTGGAAGATACGCAGTATTTT CSARTLAGVEDTQYF
NA TRBJ2-7 NA TRBV6-2/TRBV6-3 TGTGCCAGCAGTTTATCGGTCGAGCAGTACTTC CASSLSVEQYF
NA TRBJ1-1 few TRBV7-9 TGTGCCAGCAGCTTAGTGGTGGGGGCGGGGGGCACTGAAGCTTTCTTT CASSLVVGAGGTEAFF
TRBD1 TRBJ1-1 medium-sized TRBV6-1 TGTGCCAGCAGCCCGCCTCTTACAGGGGGTGACACTGAAGCTTTCTTT CASSPPLTGGDTEAFF
TRBD1 TRBJ2-7 NA TRBV9 TGTGCCAGTGCGACAGGGGACGGCTACGAGCAGTACTTC CASATGDGYEQYF
NA TRBJ1-2 few TRBV2 TGTGCCAGCATCCCCAGAGGGAGGCGCGGCTACACCTTC CASIPRGRRGYTF
NA TRBJ1-1 NA TRBV27 TGTGCCAGCAGTTGGCAGGGGAACACTGAAGCTTTCTTT CASSWQGNTEAFF
NA TRBJ1-1 NA TRBV7-6 TGTGCCAGCAGCCTCTCAGGGATGAACACTGAAGCTTTCTTT CASSLSGMNTEAFF
NA TRBJ1-1 NA TRBV18 TGTGCCAGCTCACCAGTTGAAGTCTTGGGCACTGAAGCTTTCTTT CASSPVEVLGTEAFF
NA TRBJ2-7 few TRBV19 TGTGCCAGTAGTATTACGAGCTCCTACGAGCAGTACTTC CASSITSSYEQYF
NA TRBJ1-5 NA TRBV15 TGTGCCACCAGCAGTAGGGGCGGGCATCAGCCCCAGCATTTT CATSSRGGHQPQHF
NA TRBJ1-1 NA TRBV19 TGTGCCAGTAGTTTCCTACAGGCCCTGGGCACTGAAGCTTTCTTT CASSFLQALGTEAFF
NA TRBJ1-2 few TRBV20-1 TGCAGTGCTAGAGCCCCCCCGGGGTCGGAGGTAAACTATGGCTACACCTTC CSARAPPGSEVNYGYTF
TRBD1 TRBJ1-2 NA TRBV12-5 TGTGCTAGTGGTTTGGTCCCAGGACAGGGGAAGTACTATGGCTACACCTTC CASGLVPGQGKYYGYTF
TRBD2 TRBJ2-3 NA TRBV6-5 TGTGCCAGCAGTTACTACGCGGGAGGGCCCTCAGATACGCAGTATTTT CASSYYAGGPSDTQYF
TRBD2 TRBJ2-7 NA TRBV5-1 TGCGCCAGCAGCCCGGGACTACGGGCGGGCGAGCAGTACTTC CASSPGLRAGEQYF
NA TRBJ2-5 few TRBV2 TGTGCCAGCAGTGTCCGCAGGGGGGTTTCAGAGACCCAGTACTTC CASSVRRGVSETQYF